Each of the 21 T cell receptor beta chains below was sequenced from the same sample in a study of blood T cell repertoires in COVID-19. Profiling relied on immunoSEQ multiplex PCR, and the TCRdb table lists in-frame clones only, not all of them. The repertoire holds 110,000 to 150,000 clones, with approximately 87% as singletons. The sequencing input was peripheral blood. These receptors all come from a woman in her thirties or forties with acute or convalescent COVID-19.

The chain recombines TRBV11-2 with TRBJ1-1; 7 bases align to TRBD1. The CDR3 covers 13 residues. CDR1 SGHAT and CDR2 FQNNGV come from the germline V gene. V trimming: 5 bases; J trimming: 7 bases; junction bases outside the gene matches: 7. As DNA, the CDR3 is TGTGCCAGCAGCAAGGACAGGTCGTATGAAGCTTTCTTT. Its protein product is CASSKDRSYEAFF.

This clone has just one count. This chain uses TRBV7-2 with TRBJ2-2, with D tentatively TRBD2 (6 bases). Trimming shortened V by 1 base and J by 4 bases, and 13 bases separated the two germline ends. CDR3 length: 16 amino acids. Germline V CDR1 and CDR2: SGHTA, FQGNSA. The CDR3 region is CASSLGGLAVTGELFF. CDR3 DNA: TGTGCCAGCAGCTTAGGGGGATTAGCGGTCACCGGGGAGCTGTTTTTT.

This clone is a singleton in its sample. The J gene is TRBJ2-2, the V gene TRBV7-3; a weak D match, TRBD1 (6 bases). With 5 bases removed from V and 0 bases from J, the gap between germline ends came to 10 bases. The length of the CDR3 is 15 residues. Germline CDR1 is SGHTA and CDR2 is FQGTGA. In DNA, the CDR3 is TGTGCCAGCAGCCGACAGGCTGCGAACACCGGGGAGCTGTTTTTT. Translating it yields CASSRQAANTGELFF. Full variable domain (outside the CDR3, taken from reference TRBV7-3 and TRBJ2-2): GAGVSQTPSNKVTEKGKYVELRCDPISGHTALYWYRQSLGQGPEFLIYFQGTGAADDSGLPNDRFFAVRPEGSVSTLKIQRTERGDSAVYLCASSRQAANTGELFFGEGSRLTVL.

This chain connects TRBV11-2 to TRBJ1-5; D is uncertain. With 1 base removed from V and 7 bases from J, the gap between germline ends came to 8 bases. CDR1 and CDR2 from the germline V gene are SGHAT and FQNNGV. CDR3 length: 13 amino acids. CDR3 sequence (DNA): TGTGCCAGCAGCTTAGGGGTCGGGCAGCCCCAGCATTTT. This codes for CASSLGVGQPQHF.

The chain couples TRBV28 to TRBJ1-1, with a tentative D call TRBD1 (6 bases). The CDR3 is made up of 14 amino acids. V was cut by 2 bases and J by 5 bases, with 12 bases left in between. Germline V lookup: CDR1 MDHEN, CDR2 SYDVKM. The CDR3 is CASSLSGGATEAFF. As DNA, the CDR3 is TGTGCCAGCAGTTTAAGCGGGGGCGCAACTGAAGCTTTCTTT. The full variable domain, completed using reference TRBV28 and TRBJ1-1, is DVKVTQSSRYLVKRTGEKVFLECVQDMDHENMFWYRQDPGLGLRLIYFSYDVKMKEKGDIPEGYSVSREKKERFSLILESASTNQTSMYLCASSLSGGATEAFFGQGTRLTVV.

The chain uses TRBV4-2 and TRBJ1-2; 7 bases fit TRBD1. Germline V gene data show CDR1 as LGHNA and CDR2 as YNFKEQ. The CDR3 sequence is 13 residues long. The ends lost 4 bases at V and 6 bases at J; junction bases unmatched: 5. The CDR3 coding sequence is TGTGCCAGCAGCCTACAGGGGATGGATGGCTACACCTTC. Amino acid sequence: CASSLQGMDGYTF.

This chain uses TRBV4-1 with TRBJ1-4; the D gene is possibly TRBD1 (6 bases). Germline CDR1 is MGHRA and CDR2 is YSYEKL. V gave up 1 base and J gave up 3 bases, with 15 bases separating them. The CDR3 runs 17 residues. As DNA, the CDR3 is TGCGCCAGCAGCCAAGCCCCCGACAGGCGGGCTAATGAAAAACTGTTTTTT. Protein sequence: CASSQAPDRRANEKLFF.

The J gene is TRBJ2-3, the V gene TRBV7-2; 14 bases fit TRBD2. From germline, CDR1 is SGHTA and CDR2 FQGNSA. This CDR3 spans 19 amino acids. V lost 6 bases to trimming and J lost 1 base; unmatched junction nucleotides: 12. CDR3 region: CASSPRLAGGPWGTDTQYF. CDR3 DNA sequence: TGTGCCAGCAGTCCCCGACTAGCGGGGGGGCCGTGGGGCACAGATACGCAGTATTTT.

A note on this clone: This CDR3 is also generated by other DNA sequences in the sample. V and J are TRBV2 and TRBJ2-1; the match to TRBD2 covers 11 bases. With V trimmed by 6 bases and J by 4 bases, 5 bases remained unmatched. The germline CDR1 and CDR2 sequences are SNHLY and FYNNEI. The CDR3 has 15 amino acids. Written as DNA, the CDR3 is TGTGCCAGCAGGGCGACTAGCGGGGCTTACAATGAGCAGTTCTTC. Translated, it gives CASRATSGAYNEQFF.

The rearrangement links TRBV7-8 to TRBJ1-1; maybe TRBD1 (5 bases). The CDR3 consists of 15 residues. The germline V and J ends were trimmed by 4 bases and 1 base, with 13 bases remaining between them. The germline CDR1 and CDR2 sequences are SGHVS and FQNEAQ. The CDR3 DNA sequence: TGTGCCAGCAGCTATCTAGGGGTTACGAACACTGAAGCTTTCTTT. Amino acid sequence: CASSYLGVTNTEAFF.

DNA of the CDR3: TGTGCCAGCAGCCCCCGGACAGAGGACAATGAGCAGTTCTTC. Residues: CASSPRTEDNEQFF. The chain joins TRBV9 to TRBJ2-1; maybe TRBD1 (6 bases). Germline V gene lookup returns CDR1 SGDLS and CDR2 YYNGEE. V was pared by 4 bases and J by 5 bases, with 13 bases between. The CDR3 has 14 residues.

This chain uses TRBV5-1 with TRBJ1-2; a weak D match, TRBD1 (5 bases). V was trimmed by 4 bases and J by 0 bases, leaving 19 bases between them. Germline V gene sequence: CDR1 SGHRS, CDR2 YFSETQ. The CDR3 runs 17 residues. The CDR3 DNA is TGCGCCAGCAGCCCCGGGGGTTCTAGGGGCGCTAACTATGGCTACACCTTC. This translates into CASSPGGSRGANYGYTF.

The chain recombines TRBV2 with TRBJ2-7, with D possibly being TRBD1 (5 bases). The CDR3 is made up of 15 amino acids. The germline V gene has CDR1 SNHLY and CDR2 FYNNEI. The V end lost 4 bases, the J end lost 0 bases, and 13 bases lay between the germline ends. Here the CDR3 reads CASSGRGRASYEQYF. Written as DNA, the CDR3 is TGTGCCAGCAGTGGTAGGGGCAGGGCCTCCTACGAGCAGTACTTC.

The chain recombines TRBV18 with TRBJ1-5; unclear D gene. Looked up from germline, CDR1 is KGHSH and CDR2 is LQKENI. The CDR3 covers 14 residues. V was shortened by 1 base and J by 6 bases, with 10 bases between the two germline ends. CDR3: CASSPRALGQPQHF. CDR3 nucleotides: TGTGCCAGCTCACCACGGGCGCTTGGTCAGCCCCAGCATTTT.

V and J are TRBV18 and TRBJ1-6; the D is unclear. CDR3 length: 14 residues. Germline CDR1 KGHSH, CDR2 LQKENI. V was cut by 0 bases and J by 7 bases, with 7 bases left in between. The CDR3 spells CASSPPPANSPLHF. The CDR3 DNA sequence: TGTGCCAGCTCACCACCCCCCGCGAATTCACCCCTCCACTTT.

The J gene is TRBJ1-1, the V gene TRBV19; 10 positions match TRBD1. From germline, CDR1 is LNHDA and CDR2 SQIVND (reference sequence). CDR3 length: 16 residues. With 10 bases clipped from V and 5 bases from J, the junction kept 16 bases outside the gene matches. The CDR3 region has the DNA TGTGCCACTTCGTACGGGACAGGGGTACTGGGGACTGAAGCTTTCTTT. It encodes CATSYGTGVLGTEAFF.

The chain has TRBV5-1 and TRBJ2-3; D possibly corresponds to TRBD1 (5 bases). The CDR3 contains 14 residues. V was clipped by 0 bases and J by 6 bases, with 11 bases between them. From germline, CDR1 is SGHRS and CDR2 YFSETQ. Here the CDR3 reads CASSLGQHGDTQYF. CDR3 DNA sequence: TGCGCCAGCAGCTTGGGACAGCACGGGGATACGCAGTATTTT.

V gene TRBV6-5 combines with J gene TRBJ1-1; 7 nucleotides agree with TRBD1. The trim removed 4 bases at V and 2 bases at J, leaving 7 bases unmatched. The CDR3 is made up of 15 amino acids. From germline, CDR1 is MNHEY and CDR2 SVGAGI. In DNA form, the CDR3 reads TGTGCCAGCAGTTCCCCGGGACAGATAAACACTGAAGCTTTCTTT. This sequence encodes CASSSPGQINTEAFF.

The V gene is TRBV6-2 or TRBV6-3, the J gene TRBJ1-2, with 9 nucleotides matching TRBD1. V trimming: 2 bases; J trimming: 6 bases; junction bases outside the gene matches: 10. The CDR3 covers 16 residues. Germline V gives CDR1 MNHEY, CDR2 SVGEGT. The CDR3 coding sequence is TGTGCCAGCAGTTACCCGAACCCGGGACAGGGAAATGGCTACACCTTC. It encodes CASSYPNPGQGNGYTF.

This rearrangement joins TRBV4-3 to TRBJ1-2, with D perhaps TRBD1 (6 bases). The V end was cut by 1 base, the J end by 6 bases, with 15 bases between. The CDR3 has 15 residues. CDR1 is LGHNA and CDR2 is YSLEER in the germline V gene. In DNA, the CDR3 is TGCGCCAGCAGCCAAGGAACAGGGTCACAGAATGGCTACACCTTC. This codes for CASSQGTGSQNGYTF.

CDR3 in amino acids: CASSLGTQGASTGGNTIYF. CDR3 bases: TGTGCCAGCAGCTTAGGGACTCAGGGGGCCTCGACAGGTGGAAACACCATATATTTT. The genes are TRBV7-8 and TRBJ1-3; 8 bases align to TRBD1. CDR1 SGHVS and CDR2 FQNEAQ come from the germline V gene. This CDR3 region has 19 residues. The trim removed 1 base at V and 3 bases at J, leaving 14 bases unmatched. The whole variable domain, remainder taken from reference TRBV7-8 and TRBJ1-3, is GAGVSQSPRYKVAKRGQDVALRCDPISGHVSLFWYQQALGQGPEFLTYFQNEAQLDKSGLPSDRFFAERPEGSVSTLKIQRTQQEDSAVYLCASSLGTQGASTGGNTIYFGEGSWLTVV.